Below are 18 T cell receptor beta chains sequenced from a single sample in a study of identical twins. From the 5' RACE reads, TCRdb called clonotypes with MiXCR, one entry per CDR3 protein. Of 240,000 or so distinct CDR3 sequences in the sample, under 12% are singletons; the top ten hold 8% to 10%. The sample consisted of memory T cells sorted from blood. The receptors were gathered from a man between 45 and 60 years old in good health.

This clonotype was picked up a small number of times. V and J are TRBV20-1 and TRBJ1-2; possible D gene TRBD1, 6 bases. The germline gives CDR1 DFQATT, CDR2 SNEGSKA (reference sequence). This CDR3 spans 13 amino acids. V was trimmed by 4 bases and J by 6 bases, leaving 15 bases between them. The CDR3 DNA is TGCAGTGCTATTTCGGGGGCGGGAAATGGCTACACCTTC. It codes for CSAISGAGNGYTF.

The rearrangement uses TRBV7-9 and TRBJ1-4; D gene uncertain. This CDR3 comprises 13 residues. Trimming shortened V by 1 base and J by 15 bases, and 15 bases separated the two germline ends. Germline CDR1 reads SEHNR; CDR2 reads FQNEAQ (reference sequence). In DNA form, the CDR3 reads TGTGCCAGCAGCTTAGGTCTTGGCCCTTCATTGTTTTTT. This gives the protein CASSLGLGPSLFF.

This clonotype was observed a handful of times. The V gene is TRBV6-6, the J gene TRBJ1-1, with D unresolved. Germline CDR1 is MNHNY and CDR2 is SVGAGI (reference sequence). The CDR3 extends over 13 amino acids. Trimming shortened V by 2 bases and J by 11 bases, and 15 bases separated the two germline ends. The CDR3 sequence: CASSYAAGRDAFF. The CDR3 nucleotides are TGTGCCAGCAGTTACGCGGCAGGACGGGATGCTTTCTTT.

This clonotype was picked up many times. This sequence joins TRBV3-1 and TRBJ2-7; D ambiguous. The germline V gene has CDR1 LGHDT and CDR2 YNNKEL (reference sequence). Trimming shortened V by 1 base and J by 4 bases, and 11 bases separated the two germline ends. CDR3 length equals 14 residues. The CDR3 is CASSQGSGKYEQYF. CDR3 DNA sequence: TGTGCCAGCAGCCAAGGATCAGGAAAGTACGAGCAGTACTTC.

This clonotype has only a few counts. The chain links TRBV10-3 to TRBJ1-2; TRBD1 might be the D (5 bases). CDR1 and CDR2 (germline): ENHRY, SYGVKD. The CDR3 spans 14 residues. The ends were cut back, 8 bases at V and 5 bases at J, with 18 bases in the middle. This CDR3 reads CAIQGRDGSYGYTF. As DNA, the CDR3 is TGTGCCATCCAGGGAAGGGACGGTTCTTATGGCTACACCTTC.

To note about this clonotype: Because it lacks the conserved phenylalanine or tryptophan at the end, this CDR3 is likely a read error. The V call is TRBV7-2, the J call TRBJ2-5; D ambiguous. The CDR3 length is 15 residues. V was pared by 0 bases and J by 5 bases, with 13 bases between. Per germline, CDR1 SGHTA and CDR2 FQGNSA. CDR3 protein: CASSLAGWSRETQYS. CDR3 nucleotide sequence: TGTGCCAGCAGCTTAGCGGGCTGGAGCCGGGAGACCCAGTACTCC.

The V and J genes are TRBV4-3 and TRBJ1-1; 8 nucleotides agree with TRBD1. Germline V CDR1 and CDR2: LGHNA, YSLEER. After removal of 5 bases from V and 5 bases from J, the junction contained 10 bases not matched to a gene. This CDR3 region has 15 residues. The CDR3 here is CASSSNTGTGTEAFF. CDR3 nucleotides: TGCGCCAGCAGCTCAAACACCGGGACAGGTACTGAAGCTTTCTTT.

There are many counts of this clonotype. CDR3 bases: TGCAGTGCTAGAGTTTCAACAGGGGGGTCCAATCAGCCCCAGCATTTT. Translation: CSARVSTGGSNQPQHF. The V and J genes are TRBV20-1 and TRBJ1-5; TRBD1 matches 8 bases. Per the germline V gene, CDR1 is DFQATT and CDR2 is SNEGSKA (reference sequence). The V gene end was trimmed by 1 base and the J gene end by 3 bases; junction bases not matched to a gene: 8. The CDR3 consists of 16 residues.

This chain connects TRBV7-2 to TRBJ1-5; the D is unclear. This CDR3 comprises 15 residues. V lost 4 bases and J lost 1, with 11 bases in between. Germline V gene sequence: CDR1 SGHTA, CDR2 FQGNSA. The CDR3 loop reads CASSSGGVSNQPQHF. CDR3 coding DNA: TGTGCCAGCAGCTCCGGCGGGGTGAGCAATCAGCCCCAGCATTTT.

This chain uses TRBV5-5 with TRBJ2-3; D is possibly TRBD1 or TRBD2 (5 bases each). CDR3 size: 15 residues. The germline CDR1 and CDR2 sequences are SGHKS and YYEKEE (reference sequence). The V and J ends lost 3 bases and 0 bases respectively, with 11 bases between them. The CDR3 protein is CASSSGTSSTDTQYF. The CDR3 DNA reads as TGTGCCAGCAGCTCCGGGACGTCTAGCACAGATACGCAGTATTTT.

The chain joins TRBV15 to TRBJ1-5; tentatively, D is TRBD1 (6 bases). The V gene lost 4 bases and the J gene lost 1 base, with 14 bases spanning the gap. This CDR3 has 16 residues. Per germline, CDR1 LNHNV and CDR2 YYDKDF (reference sequence). The chain's CDR3 is CATSKYRERSNQPQHF. The CDR3 DNA follows: TGTGCCACCAGCAAGTACAGGGAGAGGAGCAATCAGCCCCAGCATTTT.

This clonotype was observed many times. The chain couples TRBV29-1 to TRBJ2-5; 9 nucleotides align to TRBD1. The CDR3 length is 14 residues. Trimming at V came to 6 bases and at J to 5 bases, leaving 10 bases not matched to a gene. Germline V gives CDR1 SQVTM, CDR2 ANQGSEA. The CDR3 nucleotides are TGCAGCGTCGCCGATCCCGGGACAGGGGAGACCCAGTACTTC. It translates to CSVADPGTGETQYF. Full variable domain (outside the CDR3, taken from reference TRBV29-1 and TRBJ2-5): SAVISQKPSRDICQRGTSLTIQCQVDSQVTMMFWYRQQPGQSLTLIATANQGSEATYESGFVIDKFPISRPNLTFSTLTVSNMSPEDSSIYLCSVADPGTGETQYFGPGTRLLVL.

V is TRBV12-3 or TRBV12-4 and J is TRBJ2-4; 7 bases line up with TRBD2. Losses at the gene ends were 3 bases for V and 0 bases for J; bases not matched to a gene: 5. The CDR3 runs 16 residues. Written as DNA, the CDR3 is TGTGCCAGCAGTTTCCCGGGACTACTAGCCAAAAACATTCAGTACTTC. It yields the protein CASSFPGLLAKNIQYF.

The V and J genes are TRBV28 and TRBJ1-5, with D uncertain. The CDR3 covers 14 residues. Trimming removed 10 bases at V and 4 bases at J, with 17 bases between. Germline V gives CDR1 MDHEN, CDR2 SYDVKM. CDR3 amino acids: CATVTLAQNQPQHF. As DNA, the CDR3 is TGTGCCACCGTGACGTTGGCCCAGAATCAGCCCCAGCATTTT.

The CDR3 nucleotides read TGTGCCAGCAGTCCCAGGGGGCGGTACGTCAATGAGCAGTTCTTC. Translation gives CASSPRGRYVNEQFF. J is TRBJ2-1 and V is TRBV2; 8 nucleotides match TRBD1. The germline CDR1 and CDR2 sequences are SNHLY and FYNNEI. The CDR3 covers 15 residues. The V and J ends lost 5 bases and 6 bases, in that order; junction bases with no gene match: 9.

This clonotype was observed many times. The chain couples TRBV7-6 to TRBJ2-3, with 9 bases lining up with TRBD2. The V segment lost 2 bases and the J segment 3 bases; nucleotides outside the gene matches: 3. Germline V lookup: CDR1 SGHVS, CDR2 FNYEAQ. CDR3 size: 15 residues. The CDR3 loop reads CASSLLAGKTDTQYF. The CDR3 bases are TGTGCCAGCAGCTTACTAGCGGGAAAAACAGATACGCAGTATTTT. Supplemented by reference TRBV7-6 and TRBJ2-3, the full variable domain reads GAGVSQSPRYKVTKRGQDVALRCDPISGHVSLYWYRQALGQGPEFLTYFNYEAQQDKSGLPNDRFSAERPEGSISTLTIQRTEQRDSAMYRCASSLLAGKTDTQYFGPGTRLTVL.

This sequence joins TRBV7-3 and TRBJ2-3, with D possibly being TRBD2 (6 bases). The CDR3 sequence is 14 residues long. In germline, CDR1 is SGHTA, CDR2 FQGTGA. Trimming removed 6 bases at V and 6 bases at J, with 16 bases between. The CDR3 here is CASSRVGRTDTQYF. As DNA, the CDR3 is TGTGCCAGCAGTCGAGTCGGGAGAACGGATACGCAGTATTTT. Together with reference TRBV7-3 and TRBJ2-3, the CDR3 gives the full variable domain: GAGVSQTPSNKVTEKGKYVELRCDPISGHTALYWYRQSLGQGPEFLIYFQGTGAADDSGLPNDRFFAVRPEGSVSTLKIQRTERGDSAVYLCASSRVGRTDTQYFGPGTRLTVL.

V usage is TRBV7-3 and J usage is TRBJ2-1; 7 bases match TRBD2. Germline-derived CDR1 and CDR2 are SGHTA and FQGTGA. The CDR3 consists of 14 residues. Unmatched junction bases numbered 3, after V lost 2 bases and J lost 5 bases. In DNA, the CDR3 is TGTGCCAGCAGCTTAGCTAGCGGCAACAATGAGCAGTTCTTC. Protein product: CASSLASGNNEQFF.